This TCR beta chain derives from a study of blood T cell repertoires in COVID-19. For the study at large: T cells, B-cell-depleted T cells, or PBMCs provided the cDNA or gDNA that served as material.

The germline gives CDR1 MGHRA, CDR2 YSYEKL. This CDR3 is 15 amino acids long. After removal of 5 bases from V and 2 bases from J, the junction contained 5 bases not matched to a gene. Per the authors' pipeline: Nucleated cell counts were estimated from reference gene primer amplification. TCRdb's table, derived via immunoSEQ multiplex PCR, lists solely in-frame clones and lacks some. The D gene and trimming were derived from the DNA, and the V and J assignments and clone size from that table. The data contain approximately 150,000 clones, approximately 79% of them singletons. This TCR came from a woman aged 55 to 70 with COVID-19, enrolled during active disease. The sequenced sample was peripheral blood. The genes are TRBV4-1 and TRBJ2-3; 9 bases match TRBD2. As DNA, the CDR3 is TGCGCCAGCAGCACCAGACTAGCGGACACAGATACGCAGTATTTT. Its protein is CASSTRLADTDTQYF.